This T cell receptor (beta chain) was sequenced in a study of prognosis after radiotherapy for stage I lung cancer. Study findings and constraints: There was a fall in unique TCR clone counts after stereotactic body radiation therapy, median 10,088 versus 6,861.

Two separate time points each saw a draw of 6 to 6.5 milliliters of peripheral blood. This clonotype occurred many times. Its antigen is not identified. Two-round multiplex PCR, the amplification method, yielded TCR beta CDR3 from genomic DNA. The first round of PCR was done with primers that matched each TRBV and TRBJ gene. TCRdb analysed the multiplex PCR reads with MiXCR anew, one entry per CDR3 protein. This sample carries about 14,000 distinct CDR3 sequences, roughly 52% of them seen once, and the ten largest clones take about two fifths. The CDR3 loop spans 18 amino acids. The germline V gene encodes CDR1 SEHNR and CDR2 FQNEAQ (reference sequence). The V end was cut by 0 bases, the J end by 0 bases, with 17 bases between.

The clonotype originates from a donor aged 50 or older with non-small cell lung cancer. The rearrangement links TRBV7-9 to TRBJ1-1, with D perhaps matching TRBD1 (6 bases). The sample in question was PBMCs, obtained before or after stereotactic body radiation therapy (not recorded which). This CDR3 is CASSLAGSRGHMNTEAFF. CDR3 sequence (DNA): TGTGCCAGCAGCTTAGCGGGCTCCAGGGGTCATATGAACACTGAAGCTTTCTTT.